This T cell receptor (beta chain) was sequenced in a study of blood T cell repertoires in COVID-19. As for the study in general: Collection of acute and convalescent COVID-19 samples took place in the United States, Italy and Spain. Nucleic acid was either cDNA or gDNA, and it came from T cells, B-cell-depleted T cells, or PBMCs.

The CDR3 contains 14 residues. Trimming left V 5 bases short and J 3 bases short, with 14 bases between. Germline V lookup: CDR1 SNHLY, CDR2 FYNNEI. In the authors' methods: Reference gene primer amplification in the assay estimated nucleated cell counts. The method was immunoSEQ multiplex PCR; TCRdb's version includes in-frame clones alone and lacks a portion of them. V and J calls plus clone size are reproduced from that table; the DNA served to infer D and trimming. This table holds about 330,000 clones, roughly nine tenths found once. This rearrangement joins TRBV2 to TRBJ2-7; the D gene is possibly TRBD1 (6 bases). This sequence was found in a man aged 18-30 years who had recovered from COVID-19. Sequencing was carried out using peripheral blood. The CDR3 spells CASSIQGRSYEQYF. The DNA of the CDR3 is TGTGCCAGCAGTATACAGGGACGGAGCTACGAGCAGTACTTC.